This T cell receptor (beta chain) was profiled in a study of cytomegalovirus exposure and HLA in healthy donors. Study summary: Across 350 to 500 genotyped donors, 81% landed in the Caucasian-associated ancestry cluster.

The table lists this clone with a count of one. V was cut by 6 bases and J by 0 bases, with 20 bases left in between. The CDR3 consists of 17 residues. Germline V gene sequence: CDR1 LNHDA, CDR2 SQIVND (reference sequence). With 60 Vbeta and 13 Jbeta primers, the PCR was carried out. The protocol was immunoSEQ multiplex PCR, while the TCRdb copy is restricted to in-frame clones and leaves out a portion. The sample consists of around 100,000 clones, less than 80% of them appearing once. The gene calls are TRBV19 and TRBJ1-2; D uncertain. The TCR was taken from a woman aged 35 to 49 in good health and CMV-seronegative. Sequencing was performed on PBMCs. The CDR3 nucleotides are TGTGCCAGTAGATGGTCCAGTTTGCGGAGTCCTAACTATGGCTACACCTTC. Residues: CASRWSSLRSPNYGYTF. The full variable domain, completed using reference TRBV19 and TRBJ1-2, is DGGITQSPKYLFRKEGQNVTLSCEQNLNHDAMYWYRQDPGQGLRLIYYSQIVNDFQKGDIAEGYSVSREKKESFPLTVTSAQKNPTAFYLCASRWSSLRSPNYGYTFGSGTRLTVV.